What follows describes a single TCR beta chain. The CDR3 covers 17 residues. V dropped 4 bases and J dropped 2 bases, with 17 bases sitting between them. CDR1 MDHEN and CDR2 SYDVKM come from the germline V gene. The data are from a study of blood T cell repertoires in COVID-19. At the level of the study: Spain, Italy and the United States supplied samples that represented acute and convalescent COVID-19. The analysed material was cDNA or gDNA that came from T cells, B-cell-depleted T cells, or PBMCs.

In the source study's methods: Estimation of nucleated cell counts relied on the amplification of reference gene primers. Repertoires were generated with immunoSEQ multiplex PCR, while TCRdb's copy carries only in-frame clones and drops some. The D gene and trimming were derived from the DNA, and the V and J assignments and clone size from that table. Here the sample spans 35,000 to 40,000 clones, about 88% being singletons. This receptor was obtained from a man in his 70s with active COVID-19. V and J are TRBV28 and TRBJ1-4, with D possibly TRBD1 on 6 matching bases. Sequenced sample: peripheral blood. The CDR3 spells CASSSNKQGYTNEKLFF. CDR3 in DNA: TGTGCCAGCAGTTCGAACAAACAGGGCTATACTAATGAAAAACTGTTTTTT.